The 13 T cell receptor beta chains below come from one sample, sequenced in a study of control samples from healthy donors and cancer patients. Assay: immunoSEQ multiplex PCR; the TCRdb copy retains only in-frame clones and omits some. The sample contains around 100,000 clones, 80% to 90% of which appear only once. Sequencing was carried out using blood. Receptors originate from a man younger than 45 in good health.

The CDR3 loop is CASSQLGTVSYEQYF. Written as DNA, the CDR3 is TGTGCCAGCAGCCAGCTGGGGACAGTCTCCTACGAGCAGTACTTC. V gene TRBV14 combines with J gene TRBJ2-7; 7 nucleotides match TRBD1. After removal of 3 bases from V and 0 bases from J, the junction contained 5 bases not matched to a gene. Germline V gene sequence: CDR1 SGHDN, CDR2 FVKESK. CDR3 length equals 15 residues.

V usage is TRBV12-3 or TRBV12-4 and J usage is TRBJ1-5, with D tentatively TRBD1 (5 bases). This CDR3 comprises 13 residues. Deletions cut 3 bases from V and 7 bases from J, with 10 bases between. CDR3 sequence reads: CASSFARDQPQHF. CDR3 coding DNA: TGTGCCAGCAGTTTCGCGAGGGACCAGCCCCAGCATTTT.

The chain uses TRBV4-1 and TRBJ1-2; a weak D match, TRBD1 (5 bases). V was shortened by 0 bases and J by 8 bases, with 16 bases between the two germline ends. The CDR3 loop spans 15 amino acids. Germline CDR1 and CDR2: MGHRA and YSYEKL. CDR3 amino acids: CASSQEASRGVGYTF. The DNA of the CDR3 is TGCGCCAGCAGCCAAGAAGCCTCGCGGGGGGTGGGCTACACCTTC.

The chain employs TRBV28 and TRBJ1-1; D remains unclear. CDR1 is MDHEN and CDR2 is SYDVKM in the germline V gene. With 3 bases removed from V and 1 base from J, the gap between germline ends came to 15 bases. This CDR3 region has 16 residues. For the CDR3, the DNA is TGTGCCAGCAGTTTTGGATATTCGGGATCGAACACTGAAGCTTTCTTT. Protein: CASSFGYSGSNTEAFF.

This chain joins TRBV4-1 and TRBJ1-2, with D unclear. Per germline, CDR1 MGHRA and CDR2 YSYEKL. V was pared by 4 bases and J by 4 bases, with 10 bases between. This CDR3 is built from 13 residues. In nucleotides, the CDR3 is TGCGCCAGCAGCCCACGAGAGGCCTATGGCTACACCTTC. The encoded protein is CASSPREAYGYTF.

This clone was detected once. The chain links TRBV5-6 to TRBJ1-1; TRBD1 might be the D (6 bases). Trimming removed 4 bases from V and 4 bases from J, with 14 bases in between. The CDR3 loop spans 14 amino acids. Per the germline V gene, CDR1 is SGHDT and CDR2 is YYEEEE. CDR3 bases: TGTGCCAGCAGCGCTACAGGGTTAAGCACTGAAGCTTTCTTT. Its translation is CASSATGLSTEAFF.

The CDR3 bases are TGTGCCTGGAGTGGAGGTCTCAATCAGCCCCAGCATTTT. It translates to CAWSGGLNQPQHF. This sequence joins TRBV30 and TRBJ1-5; no reliable D call. This CDR3 has 13 amino acids. Trimming pared 1 base from V and 3 bases from J, leaving 7 bases between. Germline lookup yields CDR1 GTSNPN and CDR2 SVGIG (reference sequence). Looking up the rest from reference TRBV30 and TRBJ1-5 gives the full variable domain: SQTIHQWPATLVQPVGSPLSLECTVEGTSNPNLYWYRQAAGRGLQLLFYSVGIGQISSEVPQNLSASRPQDRQFILSSKKLLLSDSGFYLCAWSGGLNQPQHFGDGTRLSIL.

Note on this clone: Different DNA sequences within this sample yield the same CDR3. This chain uses TRBV5-1 with TRBJ1-4; D remains ambiguous. Deletions cut 0 bases from V and 1 base from J, with 1 base between. Germline CDR1 SGHRS, CDR2 YFSETQ. The CDR3 runs 13 residues. The CDR3 reads CASSLGTNEKLFF. CDR3 bases: TGCGCCAGCAGCTTGGGAACTAATGAAAAACTGTTTTTT.

The J gene is TRBJ2-1, the V gene TRBV10-3; weak D call: TRBD1 (6 bases). This CDR3 contains 15 residues. The germline gives CDR1 ENHRY, CDR2 SYGVKD. Trimming removed 4 bases at V and 0 bases at J, with 10 bases between. The CDR3 DNA sequence: TGTGCCATCAGTGCCGGGACAATCTCCTACAATGAGCAGTTCTTC. Translating it yields CAISAGTISYNEQFF.

The chain combines TRBV19 with TRBJ1-5, with a possible D match to TRBD1 (6 bases). Per germline, CDR1 LNHDA and CDR2 SQIVND (reference sequence). V gave up 1 base and J gave up 5 bases, with 9 bases separating them. This CDR3 comprises 14 residues. This chain's CDR3 is CASSIVPGDQPQHF. CDR3 coding DNA: TGTGCCAGTAGTATAGTCCCAGGGGATCAGCCCCAGCATTTT.

The chain is built from TRBV5-5 and TRBJ2-3; weak D call: TRBD2 (5 bases). CDR1 and CDR2 from the germline V gene are SGHKS and YYEKEE (reference sequence). This CDR3 spans 12 amino acids. The V and J ends lost 7 bases and 6 bases respectively, with 12 bases between them. The CDR3 protein is CASGNPGDTQYF. The CDR3 DNA follows: TGTGCCAGCGGTAACCCGGGGGATACGCAGTATTTT.

This chain joins TRBV28 and TRBJ1-1, with TRBD1 as a possible D gene (5 bases). The CDR3 is made up of 16 amino acids. CDR1 MDHEN and CDR2 SYDVKM come from the germline V gene. Trimming removed 2 bases from V and 2 bases from J, with 15 bases in between. CDR3 sequence (DNA): TGTGCCAGCAGTTTAGCGGGGCCTCGATCTAACACTGAAGCTTTCTTT. Its translation is CASSLAGPRSNTEAFF.

The count of this clone is one. The CDR3 DNA sequence: TGTGCCAGCAGTTTTGCGAGGGAGACCCAGTACTTC. Amino acids: CASSFARETQYF. The rearrangement uses TRBV6-2 or TRBV6-3 and TRBJ2-5; D is uncertain. The germline CDR1 and CDR2 sequences are MNHEY and SVGEGT. The CDR3 totals 12 residues. V was clipped by 4 bases and J by 5 bases, with 8 bases between them.